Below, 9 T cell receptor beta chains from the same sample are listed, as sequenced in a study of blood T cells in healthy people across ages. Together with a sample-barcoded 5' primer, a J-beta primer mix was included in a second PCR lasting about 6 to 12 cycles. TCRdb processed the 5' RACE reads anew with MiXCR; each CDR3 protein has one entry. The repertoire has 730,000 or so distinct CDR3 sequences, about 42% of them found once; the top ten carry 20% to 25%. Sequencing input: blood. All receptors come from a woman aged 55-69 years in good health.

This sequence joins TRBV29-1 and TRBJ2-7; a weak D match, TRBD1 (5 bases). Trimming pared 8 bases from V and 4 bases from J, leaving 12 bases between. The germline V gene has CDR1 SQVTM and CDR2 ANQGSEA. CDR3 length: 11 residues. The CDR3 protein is CSTQGAYEQYF. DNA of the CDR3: TGCAGCACCCAAGGGGCTTACGAGCAGTACTTC.

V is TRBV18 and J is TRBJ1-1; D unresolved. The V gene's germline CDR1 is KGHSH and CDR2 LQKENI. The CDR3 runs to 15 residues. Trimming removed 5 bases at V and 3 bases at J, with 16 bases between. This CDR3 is CASSSAWGLDTEAFF. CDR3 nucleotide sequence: TGTGCCAGCTCATCCGCCTGGGGTTTGGACACTGAAGCTTTCTTT.

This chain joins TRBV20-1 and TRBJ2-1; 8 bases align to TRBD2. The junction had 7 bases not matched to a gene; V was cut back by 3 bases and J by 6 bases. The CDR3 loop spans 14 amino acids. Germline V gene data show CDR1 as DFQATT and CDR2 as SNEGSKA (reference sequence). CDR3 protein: CSARGTRGSNEQFF. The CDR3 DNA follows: TGCAGTGCTAGGGGGACTAGGGGTAGCAATGAGCAGTTCTTC.

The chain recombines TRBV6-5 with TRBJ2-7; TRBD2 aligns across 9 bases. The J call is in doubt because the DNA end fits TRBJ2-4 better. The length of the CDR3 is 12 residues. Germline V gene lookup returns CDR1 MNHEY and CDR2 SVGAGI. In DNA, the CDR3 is TGTGCCAGCAGCGGGACTAGCAACATTCAGTACTTC. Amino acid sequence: CASSGTSNIQYF.

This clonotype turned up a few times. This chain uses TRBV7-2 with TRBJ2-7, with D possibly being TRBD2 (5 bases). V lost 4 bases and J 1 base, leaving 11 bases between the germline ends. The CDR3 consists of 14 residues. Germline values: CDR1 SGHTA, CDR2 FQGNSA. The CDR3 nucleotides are TGTGCCAGCAGCTCGGGATATGGGTCCTACGAGCAGTACTTC. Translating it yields CASSSGYGSYEQYF.

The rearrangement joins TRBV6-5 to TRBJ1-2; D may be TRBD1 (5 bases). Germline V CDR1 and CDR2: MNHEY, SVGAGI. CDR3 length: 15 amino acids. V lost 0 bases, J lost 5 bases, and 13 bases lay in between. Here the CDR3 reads CASSYSGGGGYGYTF. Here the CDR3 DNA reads TGTGCCAGCAGTTACTCGGGGGGAGGCGGATATGGCTACACCTTC.

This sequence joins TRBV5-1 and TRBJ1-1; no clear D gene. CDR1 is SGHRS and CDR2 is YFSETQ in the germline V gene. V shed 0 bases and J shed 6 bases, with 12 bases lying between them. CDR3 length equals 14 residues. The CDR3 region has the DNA TGCGCCAGCAGCTTGGGGGATTCTGCGTCTGAAGCTTTCTTT. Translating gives CASSLGDSASEAFF.

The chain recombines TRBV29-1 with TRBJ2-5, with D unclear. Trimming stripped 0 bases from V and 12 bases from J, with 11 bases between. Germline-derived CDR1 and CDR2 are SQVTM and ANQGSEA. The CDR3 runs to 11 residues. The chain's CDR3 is CSVEDRERKYF. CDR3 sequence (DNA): TGCAGCGTTGAAGATCGAGAGAGGAAGTACTTC.

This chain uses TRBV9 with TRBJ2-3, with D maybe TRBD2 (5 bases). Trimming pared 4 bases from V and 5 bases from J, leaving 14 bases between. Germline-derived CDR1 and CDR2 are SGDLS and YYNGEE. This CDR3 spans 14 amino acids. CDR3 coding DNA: TGTGCCAGCAGCCCAGCGGTGGACTTAGATACGCAGTATTTT. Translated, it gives CASSPAVDLDTQYF.